This T cell receptor (beta chain) was profiled in a study of blood T cell repertoires in COVID-19. Study-wide background: Acute-phase and convalescent COVID-19 samples originated in the United States, Italy and Spain. Sources were T cells, B-cell-depleted T cells, or PBMCs; the material itself was cDNA or gDNA.

Generated by immunoSEQ multiplex PCR, the TCRdb table keeps only in-frame clones and is missing some. This repertoire shows a few hundred thousand clones, 85% to 90% found once; its top ten account for roughly 1.6%. This clone is a singleton in its sample. Living in 20 to 30 US areas, the participants were between roughly 18 and 90 years of age. The ends were cut back, 4 bases at V and 8 bases at J, with 18 bases in the middle. Germline CDR1 and CDR2: WNHNN and SYGVQD (reference sequence). The CDR3 loop spans 15 amino acids. The sample consisted of PBMCs or T cells enriched from blood (not recorded which). The receptor was isolated from a young woman with acute COVID-19. The V gene is TRBV10-1, the J gene TRBJ2-1; the D gene is possibly TRBD1 (5 bases). CDR3 nucleotide sequence: TGCGCCAGCAGTGCACCCGGGCCCCAAGGGGATGAGCAGTTCTTC. It translates to CASSAPGPQGDEQFF.